These 26 T cell receptor beta chains were sequenced from one sample in a study of patients and donors after allogeneic stem cell transplantation. TCRdb reanalysed the RT-PCR reads using MiXCR and keeps one entry per CDR3 protein. The sample includes about 960,000 distinct CDR3 sequences, roughly 18% of them seen just once. Material for sequencing was blood, either unsorted or a sorted T cell fraction (not recorded which). The receptors were sampled from a human donor who was either an allogeneic HSCT recipient or a stem cell or donor lymphocyte infusion donor (not recorded which). It is not recorded whose cells these are; they may come from a transplant donor.

This clonotype occurred a few times. The chain recombines TRBV15 with TRBJ2-2; 9 bases agree with TRBD2. The germline V gene encodes CDR1 LNHNV and CDR2 YYDKDF (reference sequence). The junction had 7 bases not matched to a gene; V was cut back by 1 base and J by 4 bases. The CDR3 is made up of 17 amino acids. The DNA of the CDR3 is TGTGCCACCAGCAGAGTAGTCCTTAGCGGGAGCACCGGGGAGCTGTTTTTT. This gives the protein CATSRVVLSGSTGELFF.

The rearrangement links TRBV6-1 to TRBJ2-7, with 8 bases fitting TRBD1. Germline CDR1 and CDR2: MNHNS and SASEGT. This CDR3 is built from 15 residues. Trimming at V came to 6 bases and at J to 2 bases, leaving 9 bases not matched to a gene. The CDR3 loop is CASSIGQGVTYEQYF. The CDR3, as DNA: TGTGCCAGCAGCATCGGACAGGGAGTTACCTACGAGCAGTACTTC.

This clonotype was observed a few times. This rearrangement joins TRBV20-1 to TRBJ2-1; D is undetermined. Trimming stripped 5 bases from V and 0 bases from J, with 11 bases between. The CDR3 is made up of 14 amino acids. CDR1 and CDR2 from the germline V gene are DFQATT and SNEGSKA (reference sequence). Written as DNA, the CDR3 is TGCAGTGCTCGCGAACTCGGCTCCTACAATGAGCAGTTCTTC. Translating it yields CSARELGSYNEQFF.

This clonotype has only a few counts. The rearrangement uses TRBV9 and TRBJ2-3; possibly TRBD1 or TRBD2 for D (6 bases each). Per germline, CDR1 SGDLS and CDR2 YYNGEE. The CDR3 is 17 residues long. Trimming shortened V by 0 bases and J by 3 bases, and 17 bases separated the two germline ends. This CDR3 reads CASSVATGALQTDTQYF. CDR3 coding DNA: TGTGCCAGCAGCGTAGCTACGGGGGCATTACAGACAGATACGCAGTATTTT.

The chain uses TRBV5-1 and TRBJ2-7, with D perhaps TRBD2 (5 bases). Germline V gene data show CDR1 as SGHRS and CDR2 as YFSETQ. Trimming removed 4 bases from V and 5 bases from J, with 10 bases in between. The CDR3 sequence is 12 residues long. CDR3 sequence (DNA): TGCGCCAGCAGCACACCGGGGAACGAGCAGTACTTC. Its protein product is CASSTPGNEQYF. The variable domain in full, completed from reference TRBV5-1 and TRBJ2-7, reads KAGVTQTPRYLIKTRGQQVTLSCSPISGHRSVSWYQQTPGQGLQFLFEYFSETQRNKGNFPGRFSGRQFSNSRSEMNVSTLELGDSALYLCASSTPGNEQYFGPGTRLTVT.

V usage is TRBV5-1 and J usage is TRBJ1-1; D remains ambiguous. This CDR3 spans 11 amino acids. CDR1 is SGHRS, CDR2 YFSETQ, per germline. Deletions cut 6 bases from V and 3 bases from J, with 6 bases between. The CDR3: CASTADTEAFF. CDR3 DNA sequence: TGCGCCAGCACCGCGGACACTGAAGCTTTCTTT.

This clonotype came up a few times. The chain employs TRBV5-1 and TRBJ2-2; 7 bases fit TRBD1. The CDR3 is 15 residues long. With 4 bases clipped from V and 2 bases from J, the junction kept 5 bases outside the gene matches. The germline V gene encodes CDR1 SGHRS and CDR2 YFSETQ. The DNA of the CDR3 is TGCGCCAGCAGCGAGGGGACAGTTAACACCGGGGAGCTGTTTTTT. Amino acid sequence: CASSEGTVNTGELFF.

In this sample, this clonotype turned up a few times. The chain recombines TRBV7-3 with TRBJ2-3, with 14 bases that match TRBD2. Trimming cost V 4 bases and J 14 bases; bases outside gene matches: 8. The CDR3 covers 14 residues. Germline CDR1 is SGHTA and CDR2 is FQGTGA. CDR3 sequence: CASSSTSGRAEVYF. Written as DNA, the CDR3 is TGTGCCAGCAGCTCGACTAGCGGGAGGGCCGAGGTGTATTTT.

This rearrangement joins TRBV10-3 to TRBJ1-1; 7 bases fit TRBD1. Losses at the gene ends were 6 bases for V and 1 base for J; bases not matched to a gene: 5. Looked up from germline, CDR1 is ENHRY and CDR2 is SYGVKD. The CDR3 contains 14 residues. The DNA for the CDR3 is TGTGCCATCAGCGGACAGGTACGGAACACTGAAGCTTTCTTT. This sequence encodes CAISGQVRNTEAFF.

This clonotype was observed a few times. The chain recombines TRBV10-3 with TRBJ2-7; 10 bases are a match to TRBD2. Germline loops: CDR1 ENHRY, CDR2 SYGVKD. CDR3 length equals 15 residues. The V gene end was trimmed by 8 bases and the J gene end by 2 bases; junction bases not matched to a gene: 9. CDR3 nucleotides: TGTGCCATCTCTGTAACTAGCGGGGTCGCCTACGAGCAGTACTTC. This translates into CAISVTSGVAYEQYF.

The chain uses TRBV7-2 and TRBJ2-5, with D uncertain. The CDR3 contains 16 residues. Germline values: CDR1 SGHTA, CDR2 FQGNSA. The germline V and J ends were trimmed by 1 base and 0 bases, with 12 bases remaining between them. The CDR3 sequence: CASSLESVWYQETQYF. CDR3 DNA: TGTGCCAGCAGCTTAGAGAGCGTGTGGTACCAAGAGACCCAGTACTTC.

This clonotype showed up just a few times. The chain recombines TRBV20-1 with TRBJ2-7; 9 nucleotides align to TRBD1. The V gene end was trimmed by 6 bases and the J gene end by 7 bases; junction bases not matched to a gene: 7. The CDR3 is 12 amino acids. In germline, CDR1 is DFQATT, CDR2 SNEGSKA (reference sequence). CDR3 sequence: CSAAKQGAEQYF. The CDR3 nucleotides are TGCAGTGCGGCCAAACAGGGGGCTGAGCAGTACTTC.

The sample holds a few counts of this clonotype. The V gene is TRBV5-1, the J gene TRBJ2-1; 12 bases line up with TRBD1. Germline CDR1 is SGHRS and CDR2 is YFSETQ. The CDR3 is 14 amino acids. The J segment lost 9 bases and the V segment lost 4 bases, leaving 5 bases of the junction unmatched. The CDR3 is CASSRDRGQGEQFF. In DNA form, the CDR3 reads TGCGCCAGCAGCCGGGACAGGGGGCAGGGTGAGCAGTTCTTC.

In this sample, this clonotype turned up a few times. The chain recombines TRBV27 with TRBJ1-6, with a possible D match to TRBD1 (6 bases). V was trimmed by 6 bases and J by 7 bases, leaving 22 bases between them. The germline CDR1 and CDR2 sequences are MNHEY and SMNVEV (reference sequence). The CDR3 extends over 17 amino acids. Here the CDR3 DNA reads TGTGCCAGCAGGGGTTGGTCGGGGGGCGCTTGGAATTCACCCCTCCACTTT. It codes for CASRGWSGGAWNSPLHF.

This clonotype was recorded at least ten times. This chain joins TRBV29-1 and TRBJ2-7; 9 nucleotides agree with TRBD1. CDR3 length: 12 residues. V was clipped by 7 bases and J by 3 bases; unmatched bases: 4. CDR1 and CDR2 from the germline V gene are SQVTM and ANQGSEA. The CDR3 here is CSANRGLYEQYF. The CDR3 DNA sequence: TGCAGCGCGAACAGGGGGCTCTACGAGCAGTACTTC.

This chain joins TRBV15 and TRBJ1-4, with D possibly TRBD1 on 5 matching bases. CDR1 is LNHNV and CDR2 is YYDKDF in the germline V gene (reference sequence). V lost 7 bases and J lost 7, with 13 bases in between. The CDR3 loop spans 13 amino acids. CDR3 protein: CATTSGYGEKLFF. CDR3 nucleotide sequence: TGTGCCACCACCTCAGGGTATGGTGAAAAACTGTTTTTT. The full variable domain, in which reference TRBV15 and TRBJ1-4 provide the parts outside the CDR3, is DAMVIQNPRYQVTQFGKPVTLSCSQTLNHNVMYWYQQKSSQAPKLLFHYYDKDFNNEADTPDNFQSRRPNTSFCFLDIRSPGLGDTAMYLCATTSGYGEKLFFGSGTQLSVL.

This clonotype was counted between two and nine times. The chain has TRBV4-1 and TRBJ2-3; D possibly corresponds to TRBD1 (5 bases). The CDR3 is 16 amino acids. Germline V gene lookup returns CDR1 MGHRA and CDR2 YSYEKL. With 8 bases removed from V and 0 bases from J, the gap between germline ends came to 18 bases. The CDR3 DNA sequence: TGCGCCAGCGGACCACCCCCTAGGGGAAGCACAGATACGCAGTATTTT. Translation: CASGPPPRGSTDTQYF.

This clonotype turned up a few times. The rearrangement links TRBV5-1 to TRBJ1-1; 9 bases are a match to TRBD1. V gave up 5 bases and J gave up 5 bases; unmatched junction bases: 10. Germline-derived CDR1 and CDR2 are SGHRS and YFSETQ. CDR3 length: 15 amino acids. DNA of the CDR3: TGCGCCAGCAGACCTACCGGGACAGGGAAAACTGAAGCTTTCTTT. Residues: CASRPTGTGKTEAFF.

This clonotype has more than one count but fewer than ten. V usage is TRBV7-9 and J usage is TRBJ1-5; TRBD1 might be the D (6 bases). The CDR3 runs to 16 residues. CDR1 is SEHNR, CDR2 FQNEAQ, per germline (reference sequence). V was shortened by 5 bases and J by 5 bases, with 19 bases between the two germline ends. The CDR3 sequence is CASSPIDRIQHQPQHF. CDR3 nucleotide sequence: TGTGCCAGCAGCCCGATTGACAGGATCCAACATCAGCCCCAGCATTTT.

This clonotype has more than one count but fewer than ten. This chain uses TRBV11-2 with TRBJ1-1; D is possibly TRBD1 (5 bases). The CDR3 spans 14 residues. The V and J ends lost 5 bases and 5 bases respectively, with 15 bases between them. Germline CDR1 SGHAT, CDR2 FQNNGV. In DNA form, the CDR3 reads TGTGCCAGCAGCCACGGGGGTCTCGGGACTGAAGCTTTCTTT. Amino acid sequence: CASSHGGLGTEAFF.

This clonotype was picked up a small number of times. The V call is TRBV25-1, the J call TRBJ1-1; possible D gene TRBD1, 5 bases. Germline CDR1 MGHDK, CDR2 SYGVNS. This CDR3 is built from 12 residues. Between the trimmed V and J ends, which lost 7 bases and 4 bases, there was a span of 10 bases. CDR3 DNA sequence: TGTGCCAGCATTGGCGGGGGCACTGAAGCTTTCTTT. Amino acids: CASIGGGTEAFF.

This sequence joins TRBV2 and TRBJ1-5; tentatively, D is TRBD1 (6 bases). The germline gives CDR1 SNHLY, CDR2 FYNNEI. The CDR3 extends over 16 amino acids. V gave up 6 bases and J gave up 0 bases, with 15 bases separating them. CDR3 DNA sequence: TGTGCCAGCAGCCTCCCAACAGGGTATAGCAATCAGCCCCAGCATTTT. It codes for CASSLPTGYSNQPQHF.

Ten or more counts support this clonotype. This chain joins TRBV29-1 and TRBJ2-2, with D perhaps matching TRBD1 (5 bases). Germline V gene sequence: CDR1 SQVTM, CDR2 ANQGSEA. The CDR3 sequence is 12 residues long. Trimming stripped 7 bases from V and 1 base from J, with 7 bases between. CDR3 residues: CSGTQNTGELFF. CDR3 nucleotide sequence: TGCAGCGGGACACAGAACACCGGGGAGCTGTTTTTT.

Here the CDR3 reads CASSQAGGQFF. DNA for the CDR3: TGTGCCAGCAGCCAAGCAGGGGGGCAGTTCTTC. The chain combines TRBV14 with TRBJ2-1, with TRBD1 matching over 7 bases. V shed 1 base and J 12 bases; nucleotides not matched to a gene: 0. CDR3 length: 11 residues. The germline CDR1 and CDR2 sequences are SGHDN and FVKESK.

The V gene is TRBV28, the J gene TRBJ2-3; 9 bases align to TRBD1. Germline lookup yields CDR1 MDHEN and CDR2 SYDVKM. The CDR3 has 16 amino acids. The V gene end was trimmed by 2 bases and the J gene end by 2 bases; junction bases not matched to a gene: 5. The CDR3 nucleotides read TGTGCCAGCAGTTTAGCCCAACAGGGGGCCACAGATACGCAGTATTTT. Translated, it gives CASSLAQQGATDTQYF.

The chain has TRBV5-1 and TRBJ2-3; 8 bases fit TRBD1. V dropped 3 bases and J dropped 5; count of bases not matched to a gene: 8. The germline CDR1 and CDR2 sequences are SGHRS and YFSETQ. This CDR3 has 15 residues. This CDR3 reads CASSSGSTGGDTQYF. In nucleotides, the CDR3 is TGCGCCAGCAGCTCGGGTTCTACAGGGGGAGATACGCAGTATTTT.